This is a list of T cell receptor beta chains from one sample in a study of T cell responses to AZD1222 COVID-19 vaccine. Libraries were prepared by immunoSEQ multiplex PCR; TCRdb keeps only in-frame clonotypes and omits some of them. The data show about 84,000 clones, 80% to 90% seen once. The sequences come from peripheral blood, collected 28 days after the second AZD1222 dose. The origin of the receptors is an adult who received the AZD1222 COVID-19 vaccine. The CDR3 runs from the conserved cysteine through the conserved F or W. A D gene is named only where the DNA matches it firmly. Only part of the rows carry a size: once, few, many, or a class if the clone is expanded.

size	V	J	D	CDR3	DNA
NA	TRBV6-4	TRBJ1-1	TRBD1	CASRQGGLNTEAFF	TGTGCCAGCAGACAGGGGGGCCTGAACACTGAAGCTTTCTTT
NA	TRBV19	TRBJ2-5	NA	CASSELGGQPQETQYF	TGTGCCAGTAGTGAATTGGGGGGACAGCCCCAAGAGACCCAGTACTTC
NA	TRBV19	TRBJ2-3	NA	CASSENSADTQYF	TGTGCCAGTAGTGAGAATAGCGCAGATACGCAGTATTTT
NA	TRBV7-2	TRBJ1-1	NA	CASSLVFLFF	TGTGCCAGCAGCTTAGTGTTTTTGTTTTTT
NA	TRBV4-1	TRBJ2-7	NA	CASSQEDGGMNREQYF	TGCGCCAGCAGCCAAGAGGATGGCGGGATGAATAGGGAGCAGTACTTC
few	TRBV28	TRBJ2-7	NA	CASSGARATYEQYF	TGTGCCAGCAGTGGGGCCAGGGCCACCTACGAGCAGTACTTC
NA	TRBV6-5	TRBJ1-1	TRBD1	CASRDTRQGGTEAFF	TGTGCCAGCAGAGATACTAGACAGGGAGGAACTGAAGCTTTCTTT
NA	TRBV9	TRBJ1-1	NA	CASSVGDNQDTEAFF	TGTGCCAGCAGCGTAGGGGACAACCAGGACACTGAAGCTTTCTTT
NA	TRBV23-1	TRBJ2-2	TRBD1	CASSQRGQGITGELFF	TGCGCCAGCAGTCAAAGGGGACAGGGGATTACCGGGGAGCTGTTTTTT
NA	TRBV6-5	TRBJ2-7	NA	CASRASYEQYF	TGTGCCAGCAGGGCAAGCTACGAGCAGTACTTC
NA	TRBV5-1	TRBJ1-3	NA	CASSLERISGNTIYF	TGCGCCAGCAGTTTGGAGCGGATCTCTGGAAACACCATATATTTT
NA	TRBV19	TRBJ1-3	NA	CASTHRPNSGNTIYF	TGTGCCAGTACTCACCGACCAAACTCTGGAAACACCATATATTTT
NA	TRBV5-1	TRBJ1-1	NA	CASSLGRGAENTEAFF	TGCGCCAGCAGCTTGGGAAGGGGCGCGGAGAACACTGAAGCTTTCTTT
few	TRBV28	TRBJ2-7	TRBD2	CASSFPPRVAGILEQYF	TGTGCCAGCAGTTTCCCGCCCAGGGTAGCGGGAATCCTCGAGCAGTACTTC
few	TRBV27	TRBJ2-5	NA	CASSSANGETQYF	TGTGCCAGCAGTTCCGCCAATGGGGAGACCCAGTACTTC
NA	TRBV9	TRBJ2-7	NA	CASSVGWTGSYEQYF	TGTGCCAGCAGCGTCGGATGGACGGGATCCTACGAGCAGTACTTC
NA	TRBV28	TRBJ1-4	NA	CASSQGVEKLFF	TGTGCCAGCAGCCAAGGGGTTGAAAAACTGTTTTTT
once	TRBV24-1	TRBJ1-5	NA	CATSGAGAQPQHF	TGTGCCACCAGTGGAGCGGGGGCTCAGCCCCAGCATTTT
NA	TRBV24-1	TRBJ2-5	TRBD2	CATSDFLTSDQETQYF	TGTGCCACCAGTGATTTCCTGACTAGCGACCAAGAGACCCAGTACTTC
NA	TRBV2	TRBJ1-1	TRBD1	CASTPGGTANTEAFF	TGTGCCAGTACTCCTGGGGGGACAGCGAACACTGAAGCTTTCTTT
once	TRBV29-1	TRBJ2-1	NA	CSDRKGTYNEQFF	TGCAGCGATAGGAAGGGGACCTACAATGAGCAGTTCTTC
NA	TRBV27	TRBJ1-1	NA	CASRGRTEAFF	TGTGCCAGCAGGGGCCGGACTGAAGCTTTCTTT
NA	TRBV10-3	TRBJ2-3	NA	CAISEWGTPPDTQYF	TGTGCCATCAGTGAATGGGGGACCCCTCCAGATACGCAGTATTTT
once	TRBV7-9	TRBJ2-7	TRBD1	CASSLGWGEGANEQYF	TGTGCCAGCAGCTTAGGATGGGGAGAGGGGGCGAACGAGCAGTACTTC
NA	TRBV28	TRBJ1-6	NA	CASSADGSYNSPLHF	TGTGCCAGCAGCGCGGACGGAAGCTATAATTCACCCCTCCACTTT
NA	TRBV7-9	TRBJ1-2	NA	CASSLFDGYTF	TGTGCCAGCAGCTTGTTCGATGGCTACACCTTC
NA	TRBV6-6	TRBJ1-6	NA	CASQNRDKANSPLHF	TGTGCCAGCCAAAACCGGGACAAGGCGAATTCACCCCTCCACTTT
NA	TRBV11-3	TRBJ2-2	NA	CASSLGGSPTGELFF	TGTGCCAGCAGCTTAGGGGGATCACCCACCGGGGAGCTGTTTTTT
NA	TRBV6-5	TRBJ2-7	NA	CASSSVGYEQYF	TGTGCCAGCAGTTCGGTCGGCTACGAGCAGTACTTC
NA	TRBV5-1	TRBJ2-2	TRBD1	CASSEQGSNTGELFF	TGCGCCAGCAGCGAACAGGGGTCCAACACCGGGGAGCTGTTTTTT
once	TRBV27	TRBJ2-2	TRBD2	CASRGLATNGELFF	TGTGCCAGCAGGGGACTAGCCACGAACGGGGAGCTGTTTTTT
NA	TRBV14	TRBJ1-4	NA	CASSHSRDVNEKLFF	TGTGCCAGCAGCCATTCCAGGGATGTTAATGAAAAACTGTTTTTT
NA	TRBV7-2	TRBJ2-5	TRBD1	CASSLTQGAETQYF	TGTGCCAGCAGCTTAACCCAGGGGGCAGAGACCCAGTACTTC
NA	TRBV9	TRBJ2-1	TRBD1	CASSEGQGYNEQFF	TGTGCCAGCAGTGAGGGACAGGGTTACAATGAGCAGTTCTTC
NA	TRBV5-4	TRBJ2-7	NA	CASSGDSLRSSYEQYF	TGTGCCAGCAGCGGAGACTCTCTACGCAGCTCCTACGAGCAGTACTTC
NA	TRBV19	TRBJ2-3	NA	CASSSGAVDTQYF	TGTGCCAGTAGTAGCGGGGCTGTGGATACGCAGTATTTT
NA	TRBV9	TRBJ2-7	TRBD1	CASSALQGSHEQYF	TGTGCCAGCAGCGCATTACAGGGGTCTCACGAGCAGTACTTC
NA	TRBV27	TRBJ2-2	TRBD2	CASRKGLAGAAGELFF	TGTGCCAGCAGGAAAGGATTAGCGGGAGCGGCCGGGGAGCTGTTTTTT